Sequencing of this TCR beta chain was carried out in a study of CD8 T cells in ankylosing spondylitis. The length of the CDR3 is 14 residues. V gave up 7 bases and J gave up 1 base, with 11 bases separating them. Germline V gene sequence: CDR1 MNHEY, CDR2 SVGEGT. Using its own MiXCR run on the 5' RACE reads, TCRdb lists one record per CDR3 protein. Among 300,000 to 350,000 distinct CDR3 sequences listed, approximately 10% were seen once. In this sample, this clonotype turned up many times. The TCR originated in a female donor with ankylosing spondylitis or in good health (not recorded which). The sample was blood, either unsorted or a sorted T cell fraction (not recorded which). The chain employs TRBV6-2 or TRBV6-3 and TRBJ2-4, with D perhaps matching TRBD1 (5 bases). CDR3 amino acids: CASTETGAKNIQYF. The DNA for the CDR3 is TGTGCCAGCACCGAAACAGGTGCCAAAAACATTCAGTACTTC.